Listed below are T cell receptor beta chains from one sample, sequenced in a study of OX40 agonist ivuxolimab in advanced cancers. The table came from immunoSEQ multiplex PCR; TCRdb's copy has only in-frame clones and leaves some out. Here the sample spans 91,000 or so clones, roughly 95% being singletons. Sample: CD4+ or CD8+ T cells sorted from blood, taken in a trial of the OX40 agonist ivuxolimab. All receptors come from an adult with an advanced solid tumor such as melanoma, head and neck, liver or kidney cancer. Each CDR3 is given with its conserved first and last residue. Each record gives: clone size, D gene, J gene, V gene, CDR3 protein, CDR3 DNA. The D gene is left open where the match is weak. Clone size is given for some rows only: seen once, a few or many times, or a class if the clone is expanded.

NA	TRBD1	TRBJ2-5	TRBV4-1	CASSQETGIQETQYF	TGCGCCAGCAGCCAAGAGACAGGGATCCAAGAGACCCAGTACTTC
NA	TRBD2	TRBJ2-1	TRBV5-1	CASSLSLAGADEQFF	TGCGCCAGCAGCTTGAGCTTAGCGGGAGCTGATGAGCAGTTCTTC
NA	TRBD1	TRBJ1-1	TRBV7-6	CASSPTQGAGEFTEAFF	TGTGCCAGCAGCCCTACACAGGGGGCGGGGGAGTTCACTGAAGCTTTCTTT
NA	TRBD2	TRBJ2-1	TRBV25-1	CASSESLAGENNEQFF	TGTGCCAGCAGTGAATCGTTGGCGGGGGAAAACAATGAGCAGTTCTTC
NA	TRBD2	TRBJ2-1	TRBV5-1	CASSLGHISGRAYNEQFF	TGCGCCAGCAGCTTGGGACATATTAGCGGGAGGGCCTACAATGAGCAGTTCTTC
NA	NA	TRBJ2-7	TRBV4-1	CASSILVTPYEQYF	TGCGCCAGCAGCATACTAGTGACTCCTTACGAGCAGTACTTC
few	NA	TRBJ1-1	TRBV18	CASSPLNTEAFF	TGTGCCAGCTCACCACTTAACACTGAAGCTTTCTTT
NA	NA	TRBJ1-2	TRBV7-2	CASSLKSSGLGYTF	TGTGCCAGCAGCTTAAAATCGTCCGGACTTGGCTACACCTTC
NA	NA	TRBJ2-7	TRBV4-2	CASSQDLGGYEQYF	TGTGCCAGCAGCCAAGATCTGGGGGGCTACGAGCAGTACTTC
NA	TRBD1	TRBJ2-7	TRBV5-6	CASSPPPGQGTYEQYF	TGTGCCAGCAGTCCGCCCCCGGGACAGGGGACCTACGAGCAGTACTTC
NA	NA	TRBJ1-5	TRBV6-5	CASSYGQGGQPQHF	TGTGCCAGCAGTTACGGGCAGGGTGGTCAGCCCCAGCATTTT
NA	TRBD1	TRBJ1-5	TRBV5-1	CASSPGTGNQPQHF	TGCGCCAGCAGTCCCGGGACAGGGAACCAGCCCCAGCATTTT
NA	TRBD1	TRBJ1-2	TRBV11-2	CASSPSAVQGAFGGYTF	TGTGCCAGCAGCCCGAGCGCCGTACAGGGGGCGTTTGGTGGCTACACCTTC
NA	NA	TRBJ2-7	TRBV27	CASSLTPLSYGQYF	TGTGCCAGCAGTTTGACACCCCTCAGCTACGGGCAGTACTTC
NA	NA	TRBJ2-1	TRBV10-3	CAVRVPRTVDEQFF	TGTGCCGTCCGAGTGCCTCGGACCGTGGATGAGCAGTTCTTC
NA	TRBD1	TRBJ1-5	TRBV30	CAWSSGTANHQPQHF	TGTGCCTGGAGTTCCGGGACAGCGAACCATCAGCCCCAGCATTTT
NA	NA	TRBJ1-1	TRBV4-1	CASSPPGQLNTEAFF	TGCGCCAGCAGCCCACCGGGACAACTAAACACTGAAGCTTTCTTT
NA	TRBD1	TRBJ2-7	TRBV29-1	CSALTDRERTYEQYF	TGCAGCGCTTTAACCGACAGGGAGAGAACCTACGAGCAGTACTTC
NA	TRBD2	TRBJ2-7	TRBV9	CASSVGTSGSRPYEQYF	TGTGCCAGCAGCGTAGGGACTAGCGGGAGTAGGCCCTACGAGCAGTACTTC
NA	TRBD1	TRBJ1-1	TRBV10-3	CAIRAGQGNSEGGSTEAFF	TGTGCCATCAGAGCGGGACAGGGGAATTCTGAGGGAGGGAGCACTGAAGCTTTCTTT
once	NA	TRBJ2-7	TRBV18	CASSPSRGVWEQYF	TGTGCCAGCTCACCAAGCAGGGGGGTCTGGGAGCAGTACTTC
NA	TRBD1	TRBJ1-1	TRBV7-2	CASSPQGQVPTEAFF	TGTGCCAGCAGCCCCCAGGGACAGGTACCCACCGAAGCTTTCTTT
NA	NA	TRBJ1-2	TRBV9	CASSVDQGVYGYTF	TGTGCCAGCAGCGTAGACCAGGGCGTCTATGGCTACACCTTC
NA	NA	TRBJ1-1	TRBV18	CASSPPGGNTEAFF	TGTGCCAGCTCACCACCCGGAGGGAACACTGAAGCTTTCTTT